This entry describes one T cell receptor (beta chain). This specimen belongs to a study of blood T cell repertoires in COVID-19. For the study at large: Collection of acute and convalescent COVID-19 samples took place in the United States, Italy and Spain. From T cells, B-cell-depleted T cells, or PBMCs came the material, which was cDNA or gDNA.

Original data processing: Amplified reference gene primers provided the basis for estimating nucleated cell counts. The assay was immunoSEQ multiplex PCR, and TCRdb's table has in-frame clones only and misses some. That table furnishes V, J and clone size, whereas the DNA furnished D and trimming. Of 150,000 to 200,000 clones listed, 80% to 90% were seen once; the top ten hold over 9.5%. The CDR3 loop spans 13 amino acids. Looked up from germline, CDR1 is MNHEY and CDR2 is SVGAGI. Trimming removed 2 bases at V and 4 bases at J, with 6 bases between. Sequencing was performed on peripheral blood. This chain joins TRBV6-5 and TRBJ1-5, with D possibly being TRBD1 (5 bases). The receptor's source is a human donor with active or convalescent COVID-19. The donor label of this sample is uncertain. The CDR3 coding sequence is TGTGCCAGCAGTTACAGGGGAAATCAGCCCCAGCATTTT. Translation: CASSYRGNQPQHF.